This TCR beta chain was retrieved from a study of Ad26.COV2.S vaccination and SARS-CoV-2 variants. For the study at large: Sample donor was a member of the COV1001 Ad26.COV2.S trial arm. By the intramuscular route, Ad26.COV2.S was given once, or twice 56 days apart.

Treatment defined: 15 to 20 received Ad26.COV2.S at low or high dose, single or two shots; roughly 5 received placebo; per-sample allocation not given. Specimen acquisition occurred on day 63 following the initial vaccine or placebo injection. Sequencing used immunoSEQ multiplex PCR; TCRdb keeps in-frame clones, though not all of them. The table lists roughly 460,000 clones, approximately 90% of them singletons. The study, taken as a whole, reports: Participants in the vaccine arm had higher spike-specific TCR breadth; placebo recipients had lower. Post-vaccination spike-specific CD8+ and CD4+ T cell responses reportedly had substantial breadth.

Germline V gene lookup returns CDR1 MDHEN and CDR2 SYDVKM. CDR3 length: 11 residues. V dropped 6 bases and J dropped 7 bases, with 10 bases sitting between them. In its sample, this clone was seen a few times. Its antigen is as yet unknown. The chain combines TRBV28 with TRBJ2-7; tentatively, D is TRBD2 (6 bases). This TCR came from a person between 18 and 59 years old who received the Ad26.COV2.S COVID-19 vaccine or a placebo. Sequencing was performed on peripheral blood, taken in a trial of Ad26.COV2.S vaccine versus placebo. The CDR3 is CASRYLAEQYF. The CDR3 region has the DNA TGTGCCAGCAGGTATCTAGCGGAGCAGTACTTC.